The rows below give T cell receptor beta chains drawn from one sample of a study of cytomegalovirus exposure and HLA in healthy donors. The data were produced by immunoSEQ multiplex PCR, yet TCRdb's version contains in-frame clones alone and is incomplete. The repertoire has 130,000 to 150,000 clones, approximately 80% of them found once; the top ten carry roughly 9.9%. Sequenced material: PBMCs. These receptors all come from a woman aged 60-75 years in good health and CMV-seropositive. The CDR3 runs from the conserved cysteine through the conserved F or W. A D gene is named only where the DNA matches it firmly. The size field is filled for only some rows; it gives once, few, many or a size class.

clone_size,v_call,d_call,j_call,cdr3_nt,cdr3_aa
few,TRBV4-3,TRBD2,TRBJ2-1,TGCGCCAGCAGCCAAGATAGTAAGCTAGCGGGAGTCCACAATGAGCAGTTCTTC,CASSQDSKLAGVHNEQFF
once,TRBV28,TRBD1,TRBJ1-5,TGTGCCAGCAGGACAGGGGGCTTTCAGCCCCAGCATTTT,CASRTGGFQPQHF
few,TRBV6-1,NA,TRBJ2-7,TGTGCCAGCAGCCTGGACAGACCCTACGAGCAGTACTTC,CASSLDRPYEQYF
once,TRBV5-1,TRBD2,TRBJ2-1,TGCGCCAGCACCCCGGAGGCTAGCGGGAGTTACAATGAGCAGTTCTTC,CASTPEASGSYNEQFF
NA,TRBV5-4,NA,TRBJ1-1,TGTGCCAGCAGCTTGGGGCAGGGGCGAATGAACACTGAAGCTTTCTTT,CASSLGQGRMNTEAFF
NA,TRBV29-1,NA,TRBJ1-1,TGCAGCGTTTCTTCGGGGGGAGCGAACACTGAAGCTTTCTTT,CSVSSGGANTEAFF
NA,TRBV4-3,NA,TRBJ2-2,TGCGCCAGCAGCCAAGATCCGGTCGAAACCGGGGAGCTGTTTTTT,CASSQDPVETGELFF
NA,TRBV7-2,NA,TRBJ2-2,TGTGCCAGCAGTGGGACTTATGAGAACACCGGGGAGCTGTTTTTT,CASSGTYENTGELFF
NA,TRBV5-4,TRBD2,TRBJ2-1,TGTGCCAGCAGCTCCGGGACTAGCGGGAGTTCCAATGAGCAGTTCTTC,CASSSGTSGSSNEQFF
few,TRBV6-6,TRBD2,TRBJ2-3,TGTGCCAGCAGAGACGCGACTAGCGGGAGGTCAGATACGCAGTATTTT,CASRDATSGRSDTQYF
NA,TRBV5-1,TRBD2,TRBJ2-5,TGCGCCAGCAGTTCCCGACCTGGCGGGATAGCCGGGGGGGAGACCCAGTACTTC,CASSSRPGGIAGGETQYF
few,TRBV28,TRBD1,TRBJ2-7,TGTGCCAGCAGTTTTGGGACAGGGGGACTCGAGCAGTACTTC,CASSFGTGGLEQYF
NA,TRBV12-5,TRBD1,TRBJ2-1,TGTGCTAGTGGTTTGGGCAGGGGGCAGGATGAGCAGTTCTTC,CASGLGRGQDEQFF
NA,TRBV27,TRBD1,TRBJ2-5,TGTGCCAGCAGTTTAACCGGGACAGGGATGGAGACCCAGTACTTC,CASSLTGTGMETQYF
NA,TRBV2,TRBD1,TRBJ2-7,TGTGCCAGCTTAGAGACAGGGAACTACGAGCAGTACTTC,CASLETGNYEQYF
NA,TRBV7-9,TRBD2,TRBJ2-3,TGTGCCAGCAGCACGAACCCCCCGGGACTAGCGGCAGATACGCAGTATTTT,CASSTNPPGLAADTQYF
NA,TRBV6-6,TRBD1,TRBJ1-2,TGTGCCAGCAGTGACCGACAGGGTAGTTATGGCTACACCTTC,CASSDRQGSYGYTF
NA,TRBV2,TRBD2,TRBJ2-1,TGTGCCAGCAGTGAAGCGAAGGGGGTCGGGAGGGTCGACAATGAGCAGTTCTTC,CASSEAKGVGRVDNEQFF
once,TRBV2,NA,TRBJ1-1,TGTGCCAGCAGCCTCGAACAGGGTCGAGGGACTGAAGCTTTCTTT,CASSLEQGRGTEAFF
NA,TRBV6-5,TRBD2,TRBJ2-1,TGTGCCAGCAGTTACGGGACTAGCGGGATTCTGTTCTTC,CASSYGTSGILFF
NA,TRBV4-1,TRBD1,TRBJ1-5,TGCGCCAGCAGCCAAGGCGGACAGGGCCTTAGCAATCAGCCCCAGCATTTT,CASSQGGQGLSNQPQHF
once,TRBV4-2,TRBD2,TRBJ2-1,TGTGCCAGCAGCCTCGGAAGGTTGTTCGGGAGCGGGAGTGAGCAGTTCTTC,CASSLGRLFGSGSEQFF
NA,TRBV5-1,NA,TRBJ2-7,TGCGCCAGCAGCTTGCGGACAGTAAACTACGAGCAGTACTTC,CASSLRTVNYEQYF
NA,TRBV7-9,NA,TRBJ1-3,TGTGCCAGCAGCCAAACCGGGATCTCTGGAAACACCATATATTTT,CASSQTGISGNTIYF
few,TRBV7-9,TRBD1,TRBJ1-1,TGTGCCAGCAGCTTAGAGCCGTCAGGGGGGACTGAAGCTTTCTTT,CASSLEPSGGTEAFF
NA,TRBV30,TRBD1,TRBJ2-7,TGTGCCTGGAGCGGGGACAGGGGGCCCGAGCAGTACTTC,CAWSGDRGPEQYF
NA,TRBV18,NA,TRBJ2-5,TGTGCCAGCTCACCCGACAACCAAGAGACCCAGTACTTC,CASSPDNQETQYF